Included here is one T cell receptor beta chain sequence, with context. What it binds is not known. Just one base apart from a much larger clone, this may be a read error. This sample stems from a study of regulatory T cells in long-lasting Graves disease. CDR3 regions were amplified by Arm-PCR using iRepertoire HTBI primers to build TCR beta libraries. A single record per CDR3 protein comes from TCRdb applying MiXCR to the multiplex PCR reads. Found here are hundreds of thousands of distinct CDR3 sequences, 21% of them singletons; the top ten hold 13% to 15%. Germline V gene data show CDR1 as SNHLY and CDR2 as FYNNEI. The ends lost 2 bases at V and 7 bases at J; junction bases unmatched: 6. CDR3 length: 15 amino acids. Time point indicated: persistent/refractory GD, antithyroid drugs over 5 years with positive TRAb. Construction of the TCR library relied on RNA isolated from PBMCs. Study-wide points: Patients with persistent disease showed a bias toward TRBV28, TRBJ1-2 and TRBJ2-5.

The starting material was peripheral blood mononuclear cells (PBMCs), obtained when the disease was refractory, from a patient treated with antithyroid drugs. V gene TRBV2 combines with J gene TRBJ1-4; 8 bases are a match to TRBD1. The TCR was taken from a female donor with Graves disease. This CDR3 is CASSERGTGGEKLFF. CDR3 DNA sequence: TGTGCCAGCAGTGAAAGGGGGACAGGCGGTGAAAAACTGTTTTTT. The full variable domain, in which reference TRBV2 and TRBJ1-4 provide the parts outside the CDR3, is EPEVTQTPSHQVTQMGQEVILRCVPISNHLYFYWYRQILGQKVEFLVSFYNNEISEKSEIFDDQFSVERPDGSNFTLKIRSTKLEDSAMYFCASSERGTGGEKLFFGSGTQLSVL.